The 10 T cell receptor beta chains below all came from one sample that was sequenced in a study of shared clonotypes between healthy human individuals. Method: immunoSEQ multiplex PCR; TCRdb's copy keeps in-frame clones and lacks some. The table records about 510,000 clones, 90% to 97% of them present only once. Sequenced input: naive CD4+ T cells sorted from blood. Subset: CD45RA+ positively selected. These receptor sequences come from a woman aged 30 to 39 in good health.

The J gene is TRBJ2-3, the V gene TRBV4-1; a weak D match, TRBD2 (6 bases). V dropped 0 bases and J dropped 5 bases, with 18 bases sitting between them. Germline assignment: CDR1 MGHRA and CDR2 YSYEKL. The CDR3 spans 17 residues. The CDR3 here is CASSQDASSDPEDTQYF. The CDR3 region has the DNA TGCGCCAGCAGCCAAGACGCCTCTAGCGACCCCGAAGATACGCAGTATTTT.

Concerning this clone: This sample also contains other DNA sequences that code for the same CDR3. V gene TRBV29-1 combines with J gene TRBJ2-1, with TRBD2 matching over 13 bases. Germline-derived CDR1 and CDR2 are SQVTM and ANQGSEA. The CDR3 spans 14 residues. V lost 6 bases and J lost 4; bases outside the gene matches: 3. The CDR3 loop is CSVEGLAGYNEQFF. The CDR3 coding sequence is TGCAGCGTGGAGGGACTAGCGGGGTACAATGAGCAGTTCTTC.

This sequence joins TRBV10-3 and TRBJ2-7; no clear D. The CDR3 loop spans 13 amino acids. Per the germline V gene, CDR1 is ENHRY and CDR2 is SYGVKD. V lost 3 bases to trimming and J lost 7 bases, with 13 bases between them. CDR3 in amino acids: CAISDDDPWEQYF. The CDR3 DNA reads TGTGCCATCAGTGATGACGATCCCTGGGAGCAGTACTTC.

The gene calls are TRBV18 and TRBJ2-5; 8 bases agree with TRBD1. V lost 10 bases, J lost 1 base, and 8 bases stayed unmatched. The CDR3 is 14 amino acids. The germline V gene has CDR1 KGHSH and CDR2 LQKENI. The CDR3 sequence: CATSKGQVQETQYF. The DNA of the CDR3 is TGTGCCACATCGAAGGGACAGGTCCAAGAGACCCAGTACTTC.

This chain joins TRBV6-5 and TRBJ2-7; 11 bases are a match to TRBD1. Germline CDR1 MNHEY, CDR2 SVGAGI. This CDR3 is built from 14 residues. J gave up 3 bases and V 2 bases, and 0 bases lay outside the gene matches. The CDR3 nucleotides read TGTGCCAGCAGTTACGGGACAGGGGGCTACGAGCAGTACTTC. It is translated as CASSYGTGGYEQYF.

CDR3 loop: CSAGPLYEQYF. Written as DNA, the CDR3 is TGCAGTGCAGGGCCACTTTACGAGCAGTACTTC. The J gene is TRBJ2-7, the V gene TRBV20-1; D gene unclear. Trimming took 6 bases from V and 4 from J, leaving 10 bases between them. In germline, CDR1 is DFQATT, CDR2 SNEGSKA (reference sequence). This CDR3 has 11 amino acids.

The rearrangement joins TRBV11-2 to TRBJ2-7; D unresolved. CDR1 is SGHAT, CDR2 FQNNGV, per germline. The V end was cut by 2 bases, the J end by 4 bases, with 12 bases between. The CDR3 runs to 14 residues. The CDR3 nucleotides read TGTGCCAGCAGCTTAATTTTTTTGGGATACGAGCAGTACTTC. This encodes CASSLIFLGYEQYF. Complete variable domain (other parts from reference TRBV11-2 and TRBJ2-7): EAGVAQSPRYKIIEKRQSVAFWCNPISGHATLYWYQQILGQGPKLLIQFQNNGVVDDSQLPKDRFSAERLKGVDSTLKIQPAKLEDSAVYLCASSLIFLGYEQYFGPGTRLTVT.

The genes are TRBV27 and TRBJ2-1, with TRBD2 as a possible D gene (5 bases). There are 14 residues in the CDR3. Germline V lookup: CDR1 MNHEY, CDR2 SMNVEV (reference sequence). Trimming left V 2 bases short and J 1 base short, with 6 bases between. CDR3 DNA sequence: TGTGCCAGCAGTTTAGCGGGTTCCTACAATGAGCAGTTCTTC. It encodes CASSLAGSYNEQFF.

As DNA, the CDR3 is TGTGCCAGTAGTACTTGGGACAGGAGAGGAGGGCAGTACTTC. Its protein is CASSTWDRRGGQYF. The rearrangement uses TRBV19 and TRBJ2-7; TRBD1 aligns across 8 bases. J lost 9 bases, V lost 4 bases, and 11 bases had no gene match. This CDR3 has 14 residues. CDR1 and CDR2 (germline): LNHDA, SQIVND (reference sequence).

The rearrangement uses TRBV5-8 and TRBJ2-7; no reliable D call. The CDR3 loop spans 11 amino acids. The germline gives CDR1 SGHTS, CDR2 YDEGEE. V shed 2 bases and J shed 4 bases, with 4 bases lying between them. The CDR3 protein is CASSFFYEQYF. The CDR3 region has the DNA TGTGCCAGCAGCTTCTTTTACGAGCAGTACTTC.